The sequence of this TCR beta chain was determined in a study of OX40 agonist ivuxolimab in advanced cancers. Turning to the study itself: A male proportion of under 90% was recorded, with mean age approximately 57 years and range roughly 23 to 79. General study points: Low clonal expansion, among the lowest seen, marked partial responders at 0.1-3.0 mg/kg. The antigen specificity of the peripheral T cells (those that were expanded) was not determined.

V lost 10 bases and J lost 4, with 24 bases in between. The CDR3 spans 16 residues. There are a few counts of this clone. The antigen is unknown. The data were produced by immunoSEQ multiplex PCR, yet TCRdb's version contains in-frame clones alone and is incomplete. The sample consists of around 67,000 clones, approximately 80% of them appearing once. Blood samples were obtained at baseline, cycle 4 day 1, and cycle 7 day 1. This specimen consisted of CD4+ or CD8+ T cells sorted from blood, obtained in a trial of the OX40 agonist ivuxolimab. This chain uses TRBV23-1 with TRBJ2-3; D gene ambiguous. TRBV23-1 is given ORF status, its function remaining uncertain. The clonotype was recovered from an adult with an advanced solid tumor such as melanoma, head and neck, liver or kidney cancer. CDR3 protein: CANPPVGNVAPDTQYF. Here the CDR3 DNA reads TGCGCCAATCCGCCCGTAGGGAACGTGGCCCCAGATACGCAGTATTTT.